This T cell receptor (beta chain) was sequenced in a study of T cell clones after liver transplantation. Study in general: Draws occurred before transplant, before withdrawal, and after complete or failed withdrawal.

The CDR3 extends over 15 amino acids. Germline V gene lookup returns CDR1 SGHTS and CDR2 YDEGEE. V dropped 3 bases and J dropped 5 bases, with 15 bases sitting between them. Data came from immunoSEQ multiplex PCR; TCRdb stores just in-frame clones and leaves some out. The table has roughly 100,000 clones, roughly four fifths seen once. The sequence derives from a human patient who received a liver transplant. The graft donor may have given rise to some T cells. The V gene is TRBV5-8, the J gene TRBJ2-1, with D unresolved. This specimen consisted of CD4+ T cells from blood, obtained about 50 months after liver transplant. The CDR3 spells CASSSAGVRDNEQFF. The DNA for the CDR3 is TGTGCCAGCAGCTCCGCTGGGGTACGGGACAATGAGCAGTTCTTC. The variable domain in full, completed from reference TRBV5-8 and TRBJ2-1, reads EAGVTQSPTHLIKTRGQQATLRCSPISGHTSVYWYQQALGLGLQFLLWYDEGEERNRGNFPPRFSGRQFPNYSSELNVNALELEDSALYLCASSSAGVRDNEQFFGPGTRLTVL.